The 27 T cell receptor beta chains listed next were all sequenced from one sample in a study of blood T cell repertoires in COVID-19. The assay was immunoSEQ multiplex PCR, and TCRdb's table has in-frame clones only and misses some. The table lists fewer than 250,000 clones, roughly 89% of them singletons. The specimen sequenced was PBMCs or T cells enriched from blood (not recorded which). The receptors derive from a woman between 35 and 50 years old who had recovered from COVID-19.

The J gene is TRBJ1-5, the V gene TRBV28; 10 bases match TRBD1. CDR3 length: 14 amino acids. V lost 6 bases, J lost 3 bases, and 2 bases stayed unmatched. Per the germline V gene, CDR1 is MDHEN and CDR2 is SYDVKM. This CDR3 reads CASSGTGVNQPQHF. The CDR3 DNA reads TGTGCCAGCAGCGGGACAGGGGTCAATCAGCCCCAGCATTTT.

J is TRBJ1-2 and V is TRBV28; no clear D. Germline V gene sequence: CDR1 MDHEN, CDR2 SYDVKM. The CDR3 extends over 14 amino acids. V lost 2 bases to trimming and J lost 7 bases, with 14 bases between them. The CDR3 loop is CASSLGPRAGGYTF. The CDR3 DNA reads TGTGCCAGCAGTTTAGGGCCACGGGCGGGTGGCTACACCTTC.

The V gene is TRBV7-9, the J gene TRBJ1-2, with 9 bases lining up with TRBD1. Germline values: CDR1 SEHNR, CDR2 FQNEAQ (reference sequence). The CDR3 length is 15 residues. The trim removed 1 base at V and 7 bases at J, leaving 7 bases unmatched. The DNA of the CDR3 is TGTGCCAGCAGCTTAGGAGGAAACAGGGGGCTTGGCTACACCTTC. Translating it yields CASSLGGNRGLGYTF.

J is TRBJ2-5 and V is TRBV9; no clear D. The germline V gene has CDR1 SGDLS and CDR2 YYNGEE. The V gene lost 4 bases and the J gene lost 5 bases, with 15 bases spanning the gap. This CDR3 region has 14 residues. The chain's CDR3 is CASSTSPTRETQYF. For the CDR3, the DNA is TGTGCCAGCAGCACATCCCCGACCAGGGAGACCCAGTACTTC. Together with reference TRBV9 and TRBJ2-5, the CDR3 gives the full variable domain: DSGVTQTPKHLITATGQRVTLRCSPRSGDLSVYWYQQSLDQGLQFLIQYYNGEERAKGNILERFSAQQFPDLHSELNLSSLELGDSALYFCASSTSPTRETQYFGPGTRLLVL.

CDR3: CASSVGLSIEQFF. The CDR3 coding sequence is TGTGCCAGCAGCGTTGGACTATCTATAGAGCAGTTCTTC. The gene calls are TRBV11-3 and TRBJ2-1; D is possibly TRBD2 (6 bases). The germline V and J ends were trimmed by 5 bases and 10 bases, with 15 bases remaining between them. This CDR3 spans 13 amino acids. Germline V lookup: CDR1 SGHNT, CDR2 YENEEA.

The gene calls are TRBV7-6 and TRBJ2-3; D perhaps matches TRBD1 (6 bases). Germline lookup yields CDR1 SGHVS and CDR2 FNYEAQ. Trimming removed 1 base from V and 1 base from J, with 9 bases in between. This CDR3 is 15 amino acids long. In nucleotides, the CDR3 is TGTGCCAGCAGCTTAGTAACAGGGCGCACAGATACGCAGTATTTT. It translates to CASSLVTGRTDTQYF.

The V call is TRBV29-1, the J call TRBJ2-5; 7 bases are shared with TRBD1. Germline V CDR1 and CDR2: SQVTM, ANQGSEA. J was trimmed by 4 bases and V by 5 bases; bases with no gene match: 16. This CDR3 spans 16 amino acids. The CDR3 sequence is CSVRGGEGEGAETQYF. CDR3 DNA: TGCAGCGTTAGAGGGGGAGAGGGAGAGGGGGCAGAGACCCAGTACTTC.

The CDR3: CASKRAAGGKLFF. CDR3 coding DNA: TGTGCCAGCAAAAGGGCCGCGGGAGGAAAACTGTTTTTT. The chain combines TRBV27 with TRBJ1-4; the D is unclear. Per germline, CDR1 MNHEY and CDR2 SMNVEV (reference sequence). V was pared by 7 bases and J by 10 bases, with 16 bases between. This CDR3 comprises 13 residues.

Points on this clone: This same CDR3 is encoded by further DNA sequences in the sample. The chain couples TRBV18 to TRBJ1-1; 7 bases map to TRBD1. V shed 3 bases, J shed 2 bases, and the junction held 3 bases outside the gene matches. In germline, CDR1 is KGHSH, CDR2 LQKENI. The CDR3 has 14 residues. The CDR3 spells CASSPTGTNTEAFF. CDR3 bases: TGTGCCAGCTCACCGACAGGGACCAACACTGAAGCTTTCTTT.

This sequence joins TRBV7-3 and TRBJ2-1; 12 bases match TRBD2. The CDR3 length is 14 residues. The V and J ends lost 5 bases and 8 bases, in that order; junction bases with no gene match: 4. Germline CDR1 and CDR2: SGHTA and FQGTGA. CDR3 DNA sequence: TGTGCCAGCAGCCTAGCGGGAGGGCCGTATGAGCAGTTCTTC. It translates to CASSLAGGPYEQFF.

The genes are TRBV4-1 and TRBJ1-2, with 7 nucleotides matching TRBD1. With V trimmed by 3 bases and J by 3 bases, 1 base remained unmatched. This CDR3 has 13 amino acids. From germline, CDR1 is MGHRA and CDR2 YSYEKL. CDR3 in amino acids: CASSQTGYYGYTF. Written as DNA, the CDR3 is TGCGCCAGCAGCCAGACAGGGTACTATGGCTACACCTTC.

J is TRBJ2-5 and V is TRBV2, with 7 bases lining up with TRBD1. This CDR3 comprises 15 residues. Germline V gene sequence: CDR1 SNHLY, CDR2 FYNNEI. Losses at the gene ends were 3 bases for V and 2 bases for J; bases not matched to a gene: 6. For the CDR3, the DNA is TGTGCCAGCAGTGACGACAGGGAGTCACAAGAGACCCAGTACTTC. As protein: CASSDDRESQETQYF.

This chain joins TRBV5-1 and TRBJ1-1, with a tentative D call TRBD1 (5 bases). The CDR3 loop spans 14 amino acids. The germline V gene has CDR1 SGHRS and CDR2 YFSETQ. With 4 bases removed from V and 6 bases from J, the gap between germline ends came to 16 bases. The CDR3 bases are TGCGCCAGCAGCACAGACTTAGACAGATCTGAAGCTTTCTTT. Protein product: CASSTDLDRSEAFF.

Turning to this clone: Other DNA sequences from this sample encode an identical CDR3 as well. The CDR3 region has the DNA TGTGCCATCAGCGGACAGGGAAAAGAGACCCAGTACTTC. Protein sequence: CAISGQGKETQYF. The V call is TRBV10-3, the J call TRBJ2-5; TRBD1 matches 8 bases. Per germline, CDR1 ENHRY and CDR2 SYGVKD. The CDR3 length is 13 residues. With 6 bases clipped from V and 3 bases from J, the junction kept 3 bases outside the gene matches.

This rearrangement joins TRBV30 to TRBJ1-6; no clear D gene. This CDR3 contains 14 residues. Germline V gives CDR1 GTSNPN, CDR2 SVGIG (reference sequence). V lost 5 bases, J lost 7 bases, and 15 bases lay in between. The CDR3: CAWCPSARNSPLHF. As DNA, the CDR3 is TGTGCCTGGTGCCCCTCCGCCAGAAATTCACCCCTCCACTTT.

The chain is built from TRBV5-1 and TRBJ1-4, with unresolved D. Trimming stripped 4 bases from V and 9 bases from J, with 13 bases between. From germline, CDR1 is SGHRS and CDR2 YFSETQ. The CDR3 has 13 residues. CDR3 sequence: CASSQNEGQKLFF. The CDR3 coding sequence is TGCGCCAGCAGCCAGAATGAGGGTCAAAAACTGTTTTTT. The complete variable domain, with remaining parts taken from reference TRBV5-1 and TRBJ1-4, reads KAGVTQTPRYLIKTRGQQVTLSCSPISGHRSVSWYQQTPGQGLQFLFEYFSETQRNKGNFPGRFSGRQFSNSRSEMNVSTLELGDSALYLCASSQNEGQKLFFGSGTQLSVL.

This chain uses TRBV4-1 with TRBJ2-3; 13 bases agree with TRBD2. The V and J ends lost 4 bases and 3 bases, in that order; junction bases with no gene match: 4. The CDR3 is 16 amino acids. CDR1 MGHRA and CDR2 YSYEKL come from the germline V gene. The CDR3 spells CASSLGLAGVTDTQYF. CDR3 nucleotides: TGCGCCAGCAGCCTAGGACTAGCGGGAGTGACAGATACGCAGTATTTT.

The J gene is TRBJ2-7, the V gene TRBV6-4; 11 bases are shared with TRBD1. Germline CDR1 and CDR2: MRHNA and SNTAGT. This CDR3 is 16 amino acids long. The V segment lost 6 bases and the J segment 5 bases; nucleotides outside the gene matches: 12. In DNA, the CDR3 is TGTGCCAGCAGAGAATGGGACAGGGGGTTTAGCGACGAGCAGTACGTC. Translation: CASREWDRGFSDEQYV.

The chain uses TRBV6-6 and TRBJ1-1, with D perhaps matching TRBD1 (6 bases). Deletions cut 6 bases from V and 11 bases from J, with 16 bases between. This CDR3 is 12 amino acids long. CDR1 and CDR2 (germline): MNHNY, SVGAGI (reference sequence). In DNA, the CDR3 is TGTGCCAGCAGCCACAGGGTATTAGGGGCTTTCTTT. Residues: CASSHRVLGAFF.

The chain carries TRBV28 and TRBJ2-3; TRBD2 matches 8 bases. Germline V CDR1 and CDR2: MDHEN, SYDVKM. The CDR3 consists of 16 residues. V trimming: 5 bases; J trimming: 4 bases; junction bases outside the gene matches: 11. DNA of the CDR3: TGTGCCAGCAGTCCCCTTTTCGGGAGGGTGGCAGATACGCAGTATTTT. Its protein is CASSPLFGRVADTQYF.

J is TRBJ1-1 and V is TRBV29-1; D is perhaps TRBD1 (6 bases). CDR3 length: 12 amino acids. Germline values: CDR1 SQVTM, CDR2 ANQGSEA. The V end lost 4 bases, the J end lost 2 bases, and 8 bases lay between the germline ends. The CDR3 DNA follows: TGCAGCGTTGGGGGGCTTAACACTGAAGCTTTCTTT. Its protein product is CSVGGLNTEAFF.

The V call is TRBV10-1, the J call TRBJ2-2; D uncertain. Trimming cost V 2 bases and J 2 bases, with 6 bases left between them. The CDR3 sequence is 14 residues long. Germline loops: CDR1 WNHNN, CDR2 SYGVQD (reference sequence). CDR3 sequence reads: CASSEGPNTGELFF. CDR3 sequence (DNA): TGCGCCAGCAGTGAGGGCCCTAACACCGGGGAGCTGTTTTTT.

The V call is TRBV5-4, the J call TRBJ2-3, with 7 bases that match TRBD2. The germline CDR1 and CDR2 sequences are SGHNT and YYREEE (reference sequence). CDR3 length: 16 residues. V dropped 5 bases and J dropped 0; count of bases not matched to a gene: 9. The CDR3 loop is CASSVGGGRSTDTQYF. The CDR3 DNA reads TGTGCCAGCAGTGTTGGGGGGGGTAGAAGCACAGATACGCAGTATTTT. Combining the CDR3 with reference TRBV5-4 and TRBJ2-3 gives the whole variable domain ETGVTQSPTHLIKTRGQQVTLRCSSQSGHNTVSWYQQALGQGPQFIFQYYREEENGRGNFPPRFSGLQFPNYSSELNVNALELDDSALYLCASSVGGGRSTDTQYFGPGTRLTVL.

The J gene is TRBJ2-6, the V gene TRBV5-8, with D possibly TRBD2 on 6 matching bases. The CDR3 spans 18 residues. Trimming pared 1 base from V and 0 bases from J, leaving 14 bases between. The germline V gene encodes CDR1 SGHTS and CDR2 YDEGEE. This chain's CDR3 is CASSLWGEIRSGANVLTF. CDR3 coding DNA: TGTGCCAGCAGCTTGTGGGGGGAGATCCGCTCTGGGGCCAACGTCCTGACTTTC. Using reference TRBV5-8 and TRBJ2-6 for the parts outside the CDR3, the full variable domain is EAGVTQSPTHLIKTRGQQATLRCSPISGHTSVYWYQQALGLGLQFLLWYDEGEERNRGNFPPRFSGRQFPNYSSELNVNALELEDSALYLCASSLWGEIRSGANVLTFGAGSRLTVL.

V gene TRBV7-9 combines with J gene TRBJ2-3; D ambiguous. The CDR3 runs to 11 residues. Trimming stripped 5 bases from V and 4 bases from J, with 4 bases between. Looked up from germline, CDR1 is SEHNR and CDR2 is FQNEAQ (reference sequence). CDR3 sequence reads: CASSLPDTQYF. Written as DNA, the CDR3 is TGTGCCAGCAGCCTCCCAGATACGCAGTATTTT.

The gene calls are TRBV7-9 and TRBJ2-1; TRBD1 agrees at 10 bases. The junction had 8 bases not matched to a gene; V was cut back by 4 bases and J by 8 bases. CDR1 is SEHNR and CDR2 is FQNEAQ in the germline V gene (reference sequence). The CDR3 sequence is 15 residues long. DNA for the CDR3: TGTGCCAGCAGCTCCGGACAGGGGGGGATCGATGAGCAGTTCTTC. Translation: CASSSGQGGIDEQFF.

The gene calls are TRBV10-1 and TRBJ2-1; D is possibly TRBD2 (7 bases). Germline V CDR1 and CDR2: WNHNN, SYGVQD (reference sequence). The CDR3 has 14 residues. V gave up 5 bases and J gave up 10 bases, with 18 bases separating them. The CDR3, as DNA: TGCGCCAGCAGTCCTAGATCGGGGGGCAGAGAGCAGTTCTTC. Protein sequence: CASSPRSGGREQFF.